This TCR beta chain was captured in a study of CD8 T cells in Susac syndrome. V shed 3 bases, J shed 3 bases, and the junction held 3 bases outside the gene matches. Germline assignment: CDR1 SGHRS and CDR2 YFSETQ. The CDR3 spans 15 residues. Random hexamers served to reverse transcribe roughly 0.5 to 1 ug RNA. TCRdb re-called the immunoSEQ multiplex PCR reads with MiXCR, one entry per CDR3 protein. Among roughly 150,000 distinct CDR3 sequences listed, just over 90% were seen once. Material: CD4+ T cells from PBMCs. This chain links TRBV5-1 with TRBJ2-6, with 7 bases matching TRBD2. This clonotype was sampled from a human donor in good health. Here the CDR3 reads CASSSSGGGANVLTF. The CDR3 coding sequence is TGCGCCAGCAGCTCCTCGGGAGGTGGGGCCAACGTCCTGACTTTC.